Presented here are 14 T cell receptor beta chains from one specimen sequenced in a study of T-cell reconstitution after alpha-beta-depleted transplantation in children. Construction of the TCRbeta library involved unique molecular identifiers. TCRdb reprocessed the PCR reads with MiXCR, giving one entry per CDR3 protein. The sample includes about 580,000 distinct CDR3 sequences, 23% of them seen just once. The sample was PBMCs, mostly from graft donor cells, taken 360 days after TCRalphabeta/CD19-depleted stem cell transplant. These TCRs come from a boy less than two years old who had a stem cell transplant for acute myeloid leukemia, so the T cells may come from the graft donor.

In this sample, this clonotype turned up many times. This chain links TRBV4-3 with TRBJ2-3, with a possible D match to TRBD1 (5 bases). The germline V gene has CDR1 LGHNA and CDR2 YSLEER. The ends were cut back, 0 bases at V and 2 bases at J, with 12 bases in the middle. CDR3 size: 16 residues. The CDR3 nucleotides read TGCGCCAGCAGCCAAGATTATGGGGCCGACACAGATACGCAGTATTTT. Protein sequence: CASSQDYGADTDTQYF.

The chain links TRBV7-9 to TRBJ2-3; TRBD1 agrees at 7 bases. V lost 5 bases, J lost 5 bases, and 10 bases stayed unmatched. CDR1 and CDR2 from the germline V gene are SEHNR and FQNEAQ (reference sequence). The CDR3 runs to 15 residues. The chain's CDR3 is CASSPGTVTQDTQYF. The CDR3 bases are TGTGCCAGCAGCCCCGGGACAGTGACGCAAGATACGCAGTATTTT.

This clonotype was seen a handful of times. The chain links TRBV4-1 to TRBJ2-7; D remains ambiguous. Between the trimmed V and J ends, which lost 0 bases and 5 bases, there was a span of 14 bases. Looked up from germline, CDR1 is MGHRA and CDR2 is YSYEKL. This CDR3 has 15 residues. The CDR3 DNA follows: TGCGCCAGCAGCCAAGATTTCTCGGGCGGAGACGAGCAGTACGTC. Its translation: CASSQDFSGGDEQYV.

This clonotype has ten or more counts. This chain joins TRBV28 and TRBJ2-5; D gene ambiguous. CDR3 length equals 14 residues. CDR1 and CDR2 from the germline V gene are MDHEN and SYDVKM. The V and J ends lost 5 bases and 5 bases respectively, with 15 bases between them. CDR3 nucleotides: TGTGCCAGCAGTGTGCTTGTGTCAGTGGAGACCCAGTACTTC. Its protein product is CASSVLVSVETQYF.

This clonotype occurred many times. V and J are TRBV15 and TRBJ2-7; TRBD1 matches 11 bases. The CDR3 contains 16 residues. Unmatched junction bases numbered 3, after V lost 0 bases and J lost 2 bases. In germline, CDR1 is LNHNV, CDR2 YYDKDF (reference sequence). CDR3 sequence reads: CATSRDRGQGAYEQYF. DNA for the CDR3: TGTGCCACCAGCAGAGATAGGGGACAGGGGGCCTACGAGCAGTACTTC.

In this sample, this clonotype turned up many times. DNA for the CDR3: TGTGCCAGCAGCCGGTGGGACCACAACACCGGGGAGCTGTTTTTT. It codes for CASSRWDHNTGELFF. J is TRBJ2-2 and V is TRBV7-2; D is possibly TRBD1 or TRBD2 (5 bases each). V gave up 5 bases and J gave up 2 bases, with 12 bases separating them. This CDR3 comprises 15 residues. Germline V gives CDR1 SGHTA, CDR2 FQGNSA.

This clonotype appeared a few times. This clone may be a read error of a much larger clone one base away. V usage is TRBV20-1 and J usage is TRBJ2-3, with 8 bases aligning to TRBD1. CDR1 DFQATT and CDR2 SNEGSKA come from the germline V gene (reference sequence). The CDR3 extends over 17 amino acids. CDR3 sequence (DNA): TGCTGTGCTAGAGATCGTGACAGGGGTTTGAGCACAGATACGCAGTATTTT. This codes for CCARDRDRGLSTDTQYF.

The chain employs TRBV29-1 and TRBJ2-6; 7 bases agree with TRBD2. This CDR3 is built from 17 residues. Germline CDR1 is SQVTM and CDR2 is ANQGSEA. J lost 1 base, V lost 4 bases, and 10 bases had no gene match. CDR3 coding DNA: TGCAGCGTTGTTAGCGGGTGGGTAGGGTCTGGGGCCAACGTCCTGACTTTC. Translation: CSVVSGWVGSGANVLTF.

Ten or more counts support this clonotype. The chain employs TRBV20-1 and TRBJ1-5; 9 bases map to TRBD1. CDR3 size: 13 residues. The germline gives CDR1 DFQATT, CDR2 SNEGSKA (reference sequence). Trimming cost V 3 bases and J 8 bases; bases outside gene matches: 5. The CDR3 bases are TGCAGTGCTAGTGGGACAGGGTCGGAGCCCCAGCATTTT. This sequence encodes CSASGTGSEPQHF.

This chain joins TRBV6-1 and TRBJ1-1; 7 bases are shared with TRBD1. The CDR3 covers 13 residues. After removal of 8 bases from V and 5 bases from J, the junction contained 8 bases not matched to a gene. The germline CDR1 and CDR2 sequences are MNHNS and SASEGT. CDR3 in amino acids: CASSTDRVTEAFF. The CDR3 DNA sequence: TGTGCCAGCTCCACAGACAGGGTAACTGAAGCTTTCTTT.

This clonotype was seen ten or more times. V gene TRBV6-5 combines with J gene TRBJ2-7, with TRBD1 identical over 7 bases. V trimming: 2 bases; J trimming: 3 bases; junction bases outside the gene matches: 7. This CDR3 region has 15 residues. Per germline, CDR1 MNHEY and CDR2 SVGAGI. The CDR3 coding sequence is TGTGCCAGCAGTTACGGGGTAGGGGGCGGCTACGAGCAGTACTTC. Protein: CASSYGVGGGYEQYF.

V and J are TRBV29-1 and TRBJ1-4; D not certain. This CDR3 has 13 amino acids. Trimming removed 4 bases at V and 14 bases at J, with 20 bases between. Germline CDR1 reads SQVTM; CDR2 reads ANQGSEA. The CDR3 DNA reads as TGCAGCGTTGCCGTCTCAGGCTCTGAAACGCTGTTTTTT. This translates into CSVAVSGSETLFF.

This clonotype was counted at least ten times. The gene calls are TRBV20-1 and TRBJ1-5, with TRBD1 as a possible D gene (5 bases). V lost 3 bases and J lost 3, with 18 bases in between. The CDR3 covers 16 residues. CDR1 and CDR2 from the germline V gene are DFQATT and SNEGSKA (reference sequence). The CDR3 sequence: CSASSQGWMVNQPQHF. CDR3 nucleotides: TGCAGTGCTAGCTCGCAGGGTTGGATGGTCAATCAGCCCCAGCATTTT.

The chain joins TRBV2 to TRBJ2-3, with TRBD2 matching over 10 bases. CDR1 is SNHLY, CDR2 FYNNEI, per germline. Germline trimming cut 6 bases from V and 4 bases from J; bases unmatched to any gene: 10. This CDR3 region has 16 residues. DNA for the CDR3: TGTGCCAGCAGCCCCCCCACTAGCGGGGTAGCAGATACGCAGTATTTT. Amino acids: CASSPPTSGVADTQYF.